This passage covers 21 T cell receptor beta chains from one sample sequenced in a study of blood T cell repertoires in COVID-19. Assay used: immunoSEQ multiplex PCR; TCRdb lists only in-frame clones, some missing. The repertoire has around 280,000 clones, about 87% of them found once; the top ten carry over 1%. The sequencing input was peripheral blood. Every receptor here comes from a man in his sixties or seventies with acute or convalescent COVID-19.

This chain links TRBV28 with TRBJ1-3, with TRBD1 matching over 8 bases. CDR1 is MDHEN, CDR2 SYDVKM, per germline. The CDR3 has 12 amino acids. Losses at the gene ends were 5 bases for V and 10 bases for J; bases not matched to a gene: 4. This chain's CDR3 is CASSPQGVTIYF. In DNA form, the CDR3 reads TGTGCCAGCAGTCCACAGGGGGTAACCATATATTTT.

The rearrangement uses TRBV7-2 and TRBJ2-1; 7 nucleotides align to TRBD2. The junction had 6 bases not matched to a gene; V was cut back by 2 bases and J by 5 bases. The CDR3 has 15 amino acids. The germline V gene has CDR1 SGHTA and CDR2 FQGNSA. The CDR3: CASSLSGGSHNEQFF. The DNA of the CDR3 is TGTGCCAGCAGCTTATCGGGGGGATCCCACAATGAGCAGTTCTTC.

The V gene is TRBV28, the J gene TRBJ1-4; 8 bases fit TRBD1. The ends lost 7 bases at V and 2 bases at J; junction bases unmatched: 12. The germline gives CDR1 MDHEN, CDR2 SYDVKM. CDR3 length: 17 amino acids. The CDR3 sequence: CASNLAGGAFTNEKLFF. The CDR3 bases are TGTGCCAGCAATTTGGCAGGGGGCGCTTTCACTAATGAAAAACTGTTTTTT.

A word on this clone: Other DNA sequences from this sample encode an identical CDR3 as well. The rearrangement links TRBV28 to TRBJ1-2, with 8 bases matching TRBD1. Germline CDR1 MDHEN, CDR2 SYDVKM. The CDR3 sequence is 14 residues long. The V and J ends lost 5 bases and 1 base, in that order; junction bases with no gene match: 3. This CDR3 is CASSTGQGNYGYTF. CDR3 DNA: TGTGCCAGCAGTACCGGACAGGGTAACTATGGCTACACCTTC.

This clone was seen a single time. The chain recombines TRBV28 with TRBJ1-4; D may be TRBD1 (5 bases). The CDR3 totals 15 residues. Germline-derived CDR1 and CDR2 are MDHEN and SYDVKM. The ends were cut back, 8 bases at V and 6 bases at J, with 19 bases in the middle. CDR3: CASGRPQGIYEKLFF. The CDR3 DNA reads as TGTGCCAGCGGAAGACCCCAGGGAATCTATGAAAAACTGTTTTTT.

CDR3 coding DNA: TGTGCCAGCTCACACACACAGGGGAACTATGGCTACACCTTC. Translated: CASSHTQGNYGYTF. The chain uses TRBV18 and TRBJ1-2, with TRBD1 matching over 7 bases. Trimming removed 4 bases from V and 2 bases from J; junction bases left unmatched: 4. In germline, CDR1 is KGHSH, CDR2 LQKENI. The CDR3 extends over 14 amino acids.

The chain recombines TRBV6-2 or TRBV6-3 with TRBJ1-5, with 10 bases identical to TRBD1. V was clipped by 6 bases and J by 7 bases; unmatched bases: 6. The length of the CDR3 is 14 residues. Looked up from germline, CDR1 is MNHEY and CDR2 is SVGEGT. DNA of the CDR3: TGTGCCAGCAGATACGGACAGGGGGAACAGCCCCAGCATTTT. Its protein product is CASRYGQGEQPQHF.

The J gene is TRBJ2-7, the V gene TRBV6-5; D might be TRBD1 (5 bases). The CDR3 extends over 15 amino acids. The germline V gene encodes CDR1 MNHEY and CDR2 SVGAGI. Trimming shortened V by 6 bases and J by 3 bases, and 18 bases separated the two germline ends. CDR3 residues: CASRPTRAGLYEQYF. Here the CDR3 DNA reads TGTGCCAGCAGGCCAACAAGGGCAGGGCTCTACGAGCAGTACTTC.

V and J are TRBV7-9 and TRBJ2-2; D not certain. The length of the CDR3 is 16 residues. The germline V gene encodes CDR1 SEHNR and CDR2 FQNEAQ (reference sequence). Trimming pared 2 bases from V and 3 bases from J, leaving 13 bases between. This CDR3 reads CASSLLVGMDTGELFF. CDR3 DNA sequence: TGTGCCAGCAGCTTACTAGTTGGTATGGACACCGGGGAGCTGTTTTTT.

V is TRBV3-1 (or the pseudogene TRBV3-2) and J is TRBJ2-4; 15 nucleotides align to TRBD2. The V and J ends lost 3 bases and 1 base, in that order; junction bases with no gene match: 10. Germline loops: CDR1 LGHDT, CDR2 YNNKEL (reference sequence). The CDR3 totals 20 residues. CDR3 protein: CASSHLGLAGGGAAKNIQYF. The CDR3 region has the DNA TGTGCCAGCAGCCACCTAGGACTAGCGGGAGGGGGTGCGGCCAAAAACATTCAGTACTTC.

The J gene is TRBJ2-7, the V gene TRBV25-1; D unclear. The germline V gene has CDR1 MGHDK and CDR2 SYGVNS. CDR3 length: 11 residues. The germline V and J ends were trimmed by 5 bases and 1 base, with 3 bases remaining between them. CDR3 protein: CASSSSYEQYF. CDR3 sequence (DNA): TGTGCCAGCAGTTCGTCCTACGAGCAGTACTTC.

CDR3 DNA sequence: TGTGCCAGCAGCGACGGGTCGACAGATACGCAGTATTTT. It translates to CASSDGSTDTQYF. This chain connects TRBV6-2 or TRBV6-3 to TRBJ2-3; D not resolved. Trimming removed 6 bases from V and 3 bases from J, with 10 bases in between. The CDR3 is made up of 13 amino acids. The germline gives CDR1 MNHEY, CDR2 SVGEGT.

The J gene is TRBJ2-3, the V gene TRBV4-3; the match to TRBD2 covers 14 bases. With 2 bases clipped from V and 0 bases from J, the junction kept 7 bases outside the gene matches. Germline V CDR1 and CDR2: LGHNA, YSLEER. The CDR3 is 19 amino acids. The chain's CDR3 is CASSQQRLAGGSSTDTQYF. CDR3 in DNA: TGCGCCAGCAGCCAACAGCGACTAGCGGGGGGGTCCAGCACAGATACGCAGTATTTT.

This clone appeared a single time. The chain combines TRBV7-3 with TRBJ2-1; 9 bases match TRBD2. The CDR3 spans 15 residues. Per the germline V gene, CDR1 is SGHTA and CDR2 is FQGTGA. V gave up 2 bases and J gave up 3 bases; unmatched junction bases: 2. CDR3 residues: CASSLFSGGYNEQFF. In nucleotides, the CDR3 is TGTGCCAGCAGCTTATTTAGCGGGGGCTACAATGAGCAGTTCTTC.

This chain uses TRBV19 with TRBJ1-4, with 11 bases identical to TRBD1. The length of the CDR3 is 16 residues. The germline gives CDR1 LNHDA, CDR2 SQIVND (reference sequence). The V and J ends lost 3 bases and 7 bases, in that order; junction bases with no gene match: 7. CDR3 DNA sequence: TGTGCCAGTAGTATTCCCCCCGGACAGGGGGCTGAAAAACTGTTTTTT. Its translation is CASSIPPGQGAEKLFF.

The chain carries TRBV11-2 and TRBJ1-1; 7 bases line up with TRBD1. The CDR3 consists of 17 residues. The V segment lost 5 bases and the J segment 0 bases; nucleotides outside the gene matches: 12. CDR1 and CDR2 from the germline V gene are SGHAT and FQNNGV. CDR3 coding DNA: TGTGCCAGCAGCCCTAGACAGGGCCCTAGTATGAACACTGAAGCTTTCTTT. It is translated as CASSPRQGPSMNTEAFF.

This rearrangement joins TRBV28 to TRBJ2-1; D possibly corresponds to TRBD1 (6 bases). Germline CDR1 MDHEN, CDR2 SYDVKM. The CDR3 spans 14 residues. The germline V and J ends were trimmed by 9 bases and 0 bases, with 12 bases remaining between them. CDR3 loop: CASSGTPSYNEQFF. In DNA form, the CDR3 reads TGTGCCAGTTCCGGGACACCCTCCTACAATGAGCAGTTCTTC.

The rearrangement links TRBV7-8 to TRBJ2-7, with TRBD2 as a possible D gene (5 bases). Germline loops: CDR1 SGHVS, CDR2 FQNEAQ. Trimming pared 3 bases from V and 6 bases from J, leaving 9 bases between. The CDR3 is 12 amino acids. The CDR3 coding sequence is TGTGCCAGCAGCTTCGAAGAGGGCGAGCAGTACTTC. Translated, it gives CASSFEEGEQYF.

The CDR3 bases are TGTGCCAGCAGTTACTCGTGGCGGGGGGCGAGGGGCTCCTACGAGCAGTACTTC. Translated, it gives CASSYSWRGARGSYEQYF. The chain carries TRBV6-2 or TRBV6-3 and TRBJ2-7, with 8 bases that match TRBD2. Germline CDR1 reads MNHEY; CDR2 reads SVGEGT. The CDR3 runs 18 residues. The ends lost 0 bases at V and 0 bases at J; junction bases unmatched: 10.

CDR3 region: CASERTGAFAYEQYF. The CDR3 nucleotides are TGTGCCAGCGAACGGACAGGGGCTTTTGCCTACGAGCAGTACTTC. The chain recombines TRBV3-1 (or the pseudogene TRBV3-2) with TRBJ2-7; 9 bases are shared with TRBD1. The CDR3 spans 15 residues. CDR1 and CDR2 (germline): LGHDT, YNNKEL (reference sequence). V gave up 8 bases and J gave up 2 bases; unmatched junction bases: 10.

V gene TRBV10-3 combines with J gene TRBJ2-5; maybe TRBD2 (6 bases). This CDR3 comprises 15 residues. Per the germline V gene, CDR1 is ENHRY and CDR2 is SYGVKD. With 10 bases removed from V and 4 bases from J, the gap between germline ends came to 22 bases. The CDR3 coding sequence is TGTGCCACAACCCAGGGACTCCAAACTCGAGAGACCCAGTACTTC. This codes for CATTQGLQTRETQYF.